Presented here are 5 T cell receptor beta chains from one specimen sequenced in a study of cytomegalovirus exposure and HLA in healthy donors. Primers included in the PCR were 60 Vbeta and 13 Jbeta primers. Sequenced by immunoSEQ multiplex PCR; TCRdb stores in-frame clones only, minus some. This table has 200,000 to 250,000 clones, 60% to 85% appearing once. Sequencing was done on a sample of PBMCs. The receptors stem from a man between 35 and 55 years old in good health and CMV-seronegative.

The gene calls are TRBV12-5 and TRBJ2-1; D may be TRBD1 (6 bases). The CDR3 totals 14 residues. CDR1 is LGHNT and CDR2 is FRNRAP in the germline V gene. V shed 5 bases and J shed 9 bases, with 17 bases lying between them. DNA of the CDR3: TGTGCTAGTGGTCCTTCGACAGGATCCAGTGAGCAGTTCTTC. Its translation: CASGPSTGSSEQFF.

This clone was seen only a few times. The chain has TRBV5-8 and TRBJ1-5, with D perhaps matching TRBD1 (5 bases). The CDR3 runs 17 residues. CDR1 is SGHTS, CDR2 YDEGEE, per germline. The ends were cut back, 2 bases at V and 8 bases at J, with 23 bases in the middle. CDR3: CASSFLKDTNFWEPQHF. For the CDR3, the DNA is TGTGCCAGCAGCTTCCTTAAGGACACGAACTTTTGGGAGCCCCAGCATTTT.

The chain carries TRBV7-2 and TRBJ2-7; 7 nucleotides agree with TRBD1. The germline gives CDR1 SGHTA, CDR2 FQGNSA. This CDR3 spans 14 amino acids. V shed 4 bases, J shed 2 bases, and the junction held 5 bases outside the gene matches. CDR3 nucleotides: TGTGCCAGCAGCTCGAGAGGGACAGCCTACGAGCAGTACTTC. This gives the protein CASSSRGTAYEQYF.

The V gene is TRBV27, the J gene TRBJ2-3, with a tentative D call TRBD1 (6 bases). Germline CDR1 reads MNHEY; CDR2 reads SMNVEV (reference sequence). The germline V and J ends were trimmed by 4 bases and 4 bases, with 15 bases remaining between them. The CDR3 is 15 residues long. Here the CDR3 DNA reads TGTGCCAGCAGTTGGCAGGGGATAGGTGCAGATACGCAGTATTTT. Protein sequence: CASSWQGIGADTQYF.

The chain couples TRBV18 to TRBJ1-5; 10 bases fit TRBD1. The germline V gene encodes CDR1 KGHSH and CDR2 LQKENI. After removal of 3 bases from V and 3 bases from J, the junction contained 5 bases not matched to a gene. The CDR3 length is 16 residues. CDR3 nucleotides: TGTGCCAGCTCACCTTACGGGACAGGGGTCAATCAGCCCCAGCATTTT. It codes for CASSPYGTGVNQPQHF. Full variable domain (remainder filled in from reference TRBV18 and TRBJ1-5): NAGVMQNPRHLVRRRGQEARLRCSPMKGHSHVYWYRQLPEEGLKFMVYLQKENIIDESGMPKERFSAEFPKEGPSILRIQQVVRGDSAAYFCASSPYGTGVNQPQHFGDGTRLSIL.